This TCR beta chain came from a study of human T cells and chemical hapten exposure. RNA extraction used unfractionated whole blood as the source of total RNA. This clonotype was counted once. The length of the CDR3 is 15 residues. V was pared by 4 bases and J by 10 bases, with 6 bases of the junction left unmatched. Unique molecular identifiers were attached to individual cDNA molecules within the library. TCRdb independently ran MiXCR on the reads; one entry per CDR3 protein. The repertoire holds 95,000 to 150,000 distinct CDR3 sequences, with about 7.7% as singletons. Input material: whole blood. V and J are TRBV12-3 or TRBV12-4 and TRBJ2-1; 14 bases map to TRBD2. The receptor comes from a human donor in good health. Some clones in this sample may be carry-over from other donors' samples. The CDR3 is CASSSGLAGGGEQFF. The CDR3 DNA sequence: TGTGCCAGCAGTTCCGGACTAGCGGGAGGAGGGGAGCAGTTCTTC.